The 28 T cell receptor beta chains reported below all come from one sample, sequenced in a study of shared clonotypes between healthy human individuals. Clones were sequenced by immunoSEQ multiplex PCR, and TCRdb holds only the in-frame ones, with some missing. The sample consists of about 500,000 clones, about 74% of them appearing once. Sequenced material: PBMCs. The receptors here all came from a woman between 40 and 50 years old in good health. Some clones in this sample may be carry-over from other donors' samples.

J is TRBJ2-7 and V is TRBV7-2; TRBD2 agrees at 9 bases. V lost 6 bases, J lost 3 bases, and 9 bases stayed unmatched. The germline CDR1 and CDR2 sequences are SGHTA and FQGNSA. CDR3 length: 15 amino acids. The CDR3 nucleotides read TGTGCCAGCAGGGAAGCCCCGACTAGCGGCTACGAGCAGTACTTC. Amino acids: CASREAPTSGYEQYF.

The chain has TRBV5-1 and TRBJ2-7; 10 bases fit TRBD1. This CDR3 region has 15 residues. Germline CDR1 SGHRS, CDR2 YFSETQ. After removal of 3 bases from V and 1 base from J, the junction contained 4 bases not matched to a gene. The CDR3 bases are TGCGCCAGCAGCTCCTGGACAGGGGGTTCCTACGAGCAGTACTTC. Residues: CASSSWTGGSYEQYF.

This clone was picked up many times. The rearrangement links TRBV29-1 to TRBJ2-3; TRBD1 aligns across 8 bases. Germline CDR1 SQVTM, CDR2 ANQGSEA. V trimming: 7 bases; J trimming: 2 bases; junction bases outside the gene matches: 14. There are 16 residues in the CDR3. The CDR3 region has the DNA TGCAGCGCCCAAGGGACAGGCCGAGGGGCCACAGATACGCAGTATTTT. Protein sequence: CSAQGTGRGATDTQYF.

The chain has TRBV6-1 and TRBJ1-1, with D maybe TRBD1 (6 bases). The CDR3 runs to 15 residues. Germline lookup yields CDR1 MNHNS and CDR2 SASEGT. Trimming stripped 4 bases from V and 0 bases from J, with 12 bases between. The CDR3 sequence: CASSADSPMNTEAFF. CDR3 sequence (DNA): TGTGCCAGCAGTGCGGACAGCCCCATGAACACTGAAGCTTTCTTT.

Of note for this clone: This may be a read error: a much more frequent sequence differs by one nucleotide. The genes are TRBV5-8 and TRBJ1-5; no clear D gene. The germline gives CDR1 SGHTS, CDR2 YDEGEE. Trimming cost V 0 bases and J 5 bases, with 3 bases left between them. CDR3 length: 12 amino acids. The CDR3 region has the DNA TGTGCCAGCAGCTTGGTCGATCAGCCCCAGCATTTT. Protein: CASSLVDQPQHF.

This clone has a count of ten or more. This same CDR3 is encoded by further DNA sequences in the sample. This chain uses TRBV30 with TRBJ1-2; maybe TRBD1 (6 bases). Trimming removed 3 bases at V and 7 bases at J, with 18 bases between. CDR3 length: 14 amino acids. Germline loops: CDR1 GTSNPN, CDR2 SVGIG (reference sequence). CDR3 nucleotides: TGTGCCTGGAGCCTGACGGGGGGCGCCGGTGGCTACACCTTC. The encoded protein is CAWSLTGGAGGYTF.

This clone was recorded at least ten times. J is TRBJ1-1 and V is TRBV12-5; perhaps TRBD1 as D (5 bases). Germline CDR1 and CDR2: LGHNT and FRNRAP. The CDR3 consists of 12 residues. The V gene lost 6 bases and the J gene lost 6 bases, with 11 bases spanning the gap. The CDR3 spells CASGYDRSEAFF. The CDR3 DNA is TGTGCTAGTGGCTACGACAGATCTGAAGCTTTCTTT.

Only one count was recorded for this clone. The V gene is TRBV6-1, the J gene TRBJ2-5; the match to TRBD2 covers 10 bases. Trimming at V came to 3 bases and at J to 2 bases, leaving 0 bases not matched to a gene. Germline CDR1 reads MNHNS; CDR2 reads SASEGT. The CDR3 sequence is 14 residues long. DNA for the CDR3: TGTGCCAGCAGTGAGGGACTAGCGCAAGAGACCCAGTACTTC. The encoded protein is CASSEGLAQETQYF.

In this sample, this clone turned up a few times. The chain combines TRBV6-4 with TRBJ2-4; possibly TRBD2 for D (7 bases). Trimming stripped 3 bases from V and 8 bases from J, with 14 bases between. Germline V gene sequence: CDR1 MRHNA, CDR2 SNTAGT. This CDR3 region has 14 residues. The CDR3 sequence: CASSEGGGVDIQYF. The CDR3 DNA sequence: TGTGCCAGCAGTGAAGGGGGGGGAGTAGACATTCAGTACTTC.

Comment on this clone: The sample holds other DNA sequences that translate to the same CDR3. The CDR3 loop is CASSSRVSGANVLTF. CDR3 sequence (DNA): TGTGCCAGCAGTTCTCGAGTCTCTGGGGCCAACGTCCTGACTTTC. The rearrangement uses TRBV28 and TRBJ2-6; D is uncertain. This CDR3 comprises 15 residues. The germline gives CDR1 MDHEN, CDR2 SYDVKM. V gave up 4 bases and J gave up 0 bases, with 7 bases separating them.

Turning to this clone: Other nucleotide sequences in the sample specify the same CDR3. This chain links TRBV7-2 with TRBJ1-3; D gene unclear. Germline V CDR1 and CDR2: SGHTA, FQGNSA. V lost 1 base, J lost 4 bases, and 8 bases lay in between. This CDR3 contains 14 residues. The CDR3 DNA sequence: TGTGCCAGCAGCTTAGGTCTAGGAGGAAACACCATATATTTT. It encodes CASSLGLGGNTIYF.

In its sample, this clone was seen a few times. The chain joins TRBV5-1 to TRBJ2-3; no clear D gene. The CDR3 extends over 14 amino acids. The V gene lost 0 bases and the J gene lost 2 bases, with 7 bases spanning the gap. Germline loops: CDR1 SGHRS, CDR2 YFSETQ. The CDR3 DNA reads TGCGCCAGCAGCTTGGGATATCTCACAGATACGCAGTATTTT. Protein product: CASSLGYLTDTQYF.

The CDR3 nucleotides are TGTGCCAGCAGACAAAACCTGGGACGGAGGAACACTGAAGCTTTCTTT. Translated, it gives CASRQNLGRRNTEAFF. The rearrangement joins TRBV28 to TRBJ1-1; TRBD1 might be the D (5 bases). This CDR3 is 16 amino acids long. V lost 6 bases to trimming and J lost 1 base, with 18 bases between them. Germline V gives CDR1 MDHEN, CDR2 SYDVKM. The full variable domain, completed using reference TRBV28 and TRBJ1-1, is DVKVTQSSRYLVKRTGEKVFLECVQDMDHENMFWYRQDPGLGLRLIYFSYDVKMKEKGDIPEGYSVSREKKERFSLILESASTNQTSMYLCASRQNLGRRNTEAFFGQGTRLTVV.

This chain uses TRBV14 with TRBJ1-2; 7 nucleotides match TRBD1. J gave up 2 bases and V 5 bases, and 11 bases lay outside the gene matches. The CDR3 runs 16 residues. Germline loops: CDR1 SGHDN, CDR2 FVKESK. The CDR3 DNA is TGTGCCAGCAGCACTAGGGGCCGGGACAGAAACTATGGCTACACCTTC. Its protein product is CASSTRGRDRNYGYTF.

This sequence joins TRBV7-3 and TRBJ2-5; 8 bases map to TRBD2. Germline values: CDR1 SGHTA, CDR2 FQGTGA. Germline trimming cut 1 base from V and 5 bases from J; bases unmatched to any gene: 6. The CDR3 spans 15 residues. CDR3 region: CASSLNGRDSETQYF. CDR3 nucleotide sequence: TGTGCCAGCAGCTTAAACGGGAGGGATAGTGAGACCCAGTACTTC.

The chain links TRBV6-5 to TRBJ2-1, with 10 positions matching TRBD1. This CDR3 contains 15 residues. Germline assignment: CDR1 MNHEY and CDR2 SVGAGI. V shed 4 bases and J 4 bases; nucleotides not matched to a gene: 4. The CDR3 DNA is TGTGCCAGCAGTTCCCGGGACAGGGGATACAATGAGCAGTTCTTC. This encodes CASSSRDRGYNEQFF.

The V call is TRBV28, the J call TRBJ1-4; TRBD1 agrees at 8 bases. Germline assignment: CDR1 MDHEN and CDR2 SYDVKM. The CDR3 sequence is 15 residues long. V shed 6 bases and J 7 bases; nucleotides not matched to a gene: 10. The CDR3 DNA is TGTGCCAGCAGGAAACCAGGGGGCGCGGGTGAAAAACTGTTTTTT. This translates into CASRKPGGAGEKLFF. The variable domain in full, with the rest retrieved from reference TRBV28 and TRBJ1-4, is DVKVTQSSRYLVKRTGEKVFLECVQDMDHENMFWYRQDPGLGLRLIYFSYDVKMKEKGDIPEGYSVSREKKERFSLILESASTNQTSMYLCASRKPGGAGEKLFFGSGTQLSVL.

The rearrangement uses TRBV11-2 and TRBJ1-4; a possible D gene is TRBD1 (5 bases). Germline assignment: CDR1 SGHAT and CDR2 FQNNGV. This CDR3 has 15 residues. The V and J ends lost 5 bases and 8 bases respectively, with 18 bases between them. CDR3 amino acids: CASSPVRGVGEKLFF. In DNA form, the CDR3 reads TGTGCCAGCAGCCCTGTAAGGGGTGTTGGGGAAAAACTGTTTTTT.

V usage is TRBV13 and J usage is TRBJ2-7; D is undetermined. Germline V CDR1 and CDR2: PRHDT, FYEKMQ (reference sequence). V was cut by 2 bases and J by 1 base, with 6 bases left in between. The CDR3 is made up of 13 amino acids. In nucleotides, the CDR3 is TGTGCCAGCAGCTTATTAGGGTCCTACGAGCAGTACTTC. Residues: CASSLLGSYEQYF.

About this clone: This clone may be a read error of a much larger clone one base away. V is TRBV4-2 and J is TRBJ2-2, with D perhaps matching TRBD1 (5 bases). With 5 bases removed from V and 2 bases from J, the gap between germline ends came to 9 bases. CDR1 LGHNA and CDR2 YNFKEQ come from the germline V gene. This CDR3 is 14 amino acids long. Written as DNA, the CDR3 is TGTGCCAGCAGCTACGACAGAAACACCGGGGAGCTGTTTTTT. This codes for CASSYDRNTGELFF.

The chain combines TRBV4-3 with TRBJ2-7; D is unclear. Germline V gives CDR1 LGHNA, CDR2 YSLEER. Trimming left V 1 base short and J 2 bases short, with 9 bases between. The CDR3 is 14 residues long. CDR3 nucleotide sequence: TGCGCCAGCAGCCAAGGGTACGGTACCTACGAGCAGTACTTC. Its protein is CASSQGYGTYEQYF.

This clone was observed a handful of times. The chain combines TRBV4-3 with TRBJ2-5; D possibly matches TRBD1 or TRBD2 (7 bases each). The V gene lost 1 base and the J gene lost 5 bases, with 23 bases spanning the gap. This CDR3 contains 18 residues. Germline V CDR1 and CDR2: LGHNA, YSLEER. The DNA for the CDR3 is TGCGCCAGCAGCCAAGTTCGGAGCGGGGCTCCAGGGGGGGAGACCCAGTACTTC. It is translated as CASSQVRSGAPGGETQYF.

This rearrangement joins TRBV5-8 to TRBJ2-5; the D is unclear. This CDR3 has 11 amino acids. V lost 2 bases and J lost 5, with 4 bases in between. Germline CDR1 reads SGHTS; CDR2 reads YDEGEE. The CDR3 DNA reads as TGTGCCAGCAGCTTCTTGGAGACCCAGTACTTC. Residues: CASSFLETQYF.

V and J are TRBV28 and TRBJ1-2, with D unresolved. This CDR3 is built from 12 residues. V was cut by 6 bases and J by 8 bases, with 13 bases left in between. CDR1 and CDR2 (germline): MDHEN, SYDVKM. CDR3 nucleotides: TGTGCCAGCAGGAGTAATACCGGAGGCTACACCTTC. Its protein product is CASRSNTGGYTF.

This clone was picked up one time. The chain joins TRBV7-3 to TRBJ2-2, with 11 bases that match TRBD2. Trimming took 5 bases from V and 5 from J; bases not matched to a gene: 7. Germline-derived CDR1 and CDR2 are SGHTA and FQGTGA. CDR3 length equals 16 residues. CDR3 residues: CASSRTSGSSTGELFF. The CDR3, as DNA: TGTGCCAGCAGCCGCACTAGCGGGAGTTCGACCGGGGAGCTGTTTTTT.

V gene TRBV29-1 combines with J gene TRBJ2-5; 10 bases align to TRBD2. The CDR3 runs 14 residues. Per the germline V gene, CDR1 is SQVTM and CDR2 is ANQGSEA. Unmatched junction bases numbered 7, after V lost 7 bases and J lost 2 bases. The CDR3 spells CSARPAGGQETQYF. In DNA form, the CDR3 reads TGCAGCGCGCGTCCAGCGGGAGGGCAAGAGACCCAGTACTTC.

This sequence joins TRBV19 and TRBJ2-3; no reliable D call. V was pared by 0 bases and J by 3 bases, with 13 bases between. The CDR3 has 16 amino acids. CDR1 and CDR2 from the germline V gene are LNHDA and SQIVND (reference sequence). CDR3 DNA: TGTGCCAGTAGTATAGATATCTGGGGAAGAACAGATACGCAGTATTTT. Encoded protein: CASSIDIWGRTDTQYF.

To note about this clone: This may come from a read error, since a much larger clone is one base off. In DNA form, the CDR3 reads TGTGCCAGCAGCCCGGCGCTAGCGTTTGATGAGCAGTTCTTC. It encodes CASSPALAFDEQFF. The chain is built from TRBV7-3 and TRBJ2-1; weak D call: TRBD2 (6 bases). CDR3 length: 14 residues. Germline-derived CDR1 and CDR2 are SGHTA and FQGTGA. V was clipped by 5 bases and J by 8 bases, with 16 bases between them.